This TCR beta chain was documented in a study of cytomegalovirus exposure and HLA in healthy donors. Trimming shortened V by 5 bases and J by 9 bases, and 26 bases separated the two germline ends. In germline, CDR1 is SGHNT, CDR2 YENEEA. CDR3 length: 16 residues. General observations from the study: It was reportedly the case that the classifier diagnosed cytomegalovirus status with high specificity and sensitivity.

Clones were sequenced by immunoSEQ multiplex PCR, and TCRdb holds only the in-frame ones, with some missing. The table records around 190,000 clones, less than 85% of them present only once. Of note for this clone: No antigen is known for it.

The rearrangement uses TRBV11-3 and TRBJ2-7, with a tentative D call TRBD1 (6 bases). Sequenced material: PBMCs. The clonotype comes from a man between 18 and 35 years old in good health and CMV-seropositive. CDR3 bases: TGTGCCAGCAGCCACGGCGACTACCGGGACAAGGGGTGGCAGTACTTC. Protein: CASSHGDYRDKGWQYF.